The clone carrying this T cell receptor beta chain has ten or more counts. As yet, its antigen is unknown. TCRdb reanalysed the 5' RACE reads using MiXCR and keeps one entry per CDR3 protein. The sample carries fewer than 500,000 distinct CDR3 sequences, approximately 19% recorded once. CDR3 length: 14 amino acids. The ends were cut back, 4 bases at V and 3 bases at J, with 11 bases in the middle. The germline CDR1 and CDR2 sequences are SGHDT and YYEEEE. The data derive from a study of T cells after yellow fever vaccination. Findings and limits, study-wide: The bulk population could contribute abundant contaminating clonotypes to FACS-sorted repertoires.

The V call is TRBV5-6, the J call TRBJ2-1; D unclear. This receptor was obtained from a man aged 18 to 29 who received the YFV17D yellow fever vaccine. Specimen: PBMCs, collected before the yellow fever booster vaccination. CDR3: CASSPSFLYNEQFF. The DNA for the CDR3 is TGTGCCAGCAGCCCCTCCTTCCTCTACAATGAGCAGTTCTTC.